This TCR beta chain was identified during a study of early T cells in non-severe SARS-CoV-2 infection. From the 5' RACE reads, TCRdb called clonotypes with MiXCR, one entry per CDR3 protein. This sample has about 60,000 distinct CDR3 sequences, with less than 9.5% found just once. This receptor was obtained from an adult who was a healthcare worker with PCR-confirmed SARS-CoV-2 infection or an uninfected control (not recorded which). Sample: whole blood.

The CDR3 loop reads CASGGGANQPQHF. The CDR3 nucleotides are TGTGCCAGCGGAGGGGGCGCGAATCAGCCCCAGCATTTT. The chain has TRBV7-2 and TRBJ1-5; 7 bases are a match to TRBD1. V lost 8 bases to trimming and J lost 4 bases; unmatched junction nucleotides: 5. The CDR3 is 13 amino acids. Germline CDR1 reads SGHTA; CDR2 reads FQGNSA.